A single sample is the source of the 9 T cell receptor beta chains below, sequenced in a study of blood T cell repertoires in COVID-19. The repertoire was sequenced with immunoSEQ multiplex PCR; TCRdb's copy has only in-frame clones and lacks some. The sample lists fewer than 350,000 clones, approximately 90% seen once, with 2.3% in the top ten. Material: PBMCs or T cells enriched from blood (not recorded which). The receptors derive from a woman between 35 and 50 years old with acute COVID-19.

This clone has only one observation. This rearrangement joins TRBV5-6 to TRBJ2-7, with TRBD1 identical over 7 bases. The CDR3 extends over 14 amino acids. The germline V gene has CDR1 SGHDT and CDR2 YYEEEE. V shed 3 bases and J 7 bases; nucleotides not matched to a gene: 10. The CDR3 sequence is CASSSPKGAGEQYF. As DNA, the CDR3 is TGTGCCAGCAGCTCCCCCAAGGGGGCAGGGGAGCAGTACTTC.

The chain carries TRBV12-3 or TRBV12-4 and TRBJ2-7; a weak D match, TRBD2 (5 bases). The CDR3 contains 13 residues. V lost 3 bases and J lost 7, with 13 bases in between. Here the CDR3 reads CASSLTRVGEQYF. CDR3 coding DNA: TGTGCCAGCAGTTTGACGAGGGTCGGGGAGCAGTACTTC.

This clone was detected only a few times. The rearrangement joins TRBV6-2 or TRBV6-3 to TRBJ2-7; TRBD2 matches 10 bases. This CDR3 contains 15 residues. Unmatched junction bases numbered 6, after V lost 5 bases and J lost 2 bases. Germline lookup yields CDR1 MNHEY and CDR2 SVGEGT. CDR3 nucleotides: TGTGCCAGCAGTAGCCCTAGCGGGAGCCCCTACGAGCAGTACTTC. Protein product: CASSSPSGSPYEQYF.

As DNA, the CDR3 is TGTGCCAGCAGCTGGGGGGACAGGGAAGATAATTCACCCCTCCACTTT. Its translation is CASSWGDREDNSPLHF. This chain links TRBV5-5 with TRBJ1-6, with 9 nucleotides matching TRBD1. Germline V lookup: CDR1 SGHKS, CDR2 YYEKEE (reference sequence). Losses at the gene ends were 3 bases for V and 5 bases for J; bases not matched to a gene: 6. The CDR3 contains 16 residues. The full variable domain, with the rest looked up from reference TRBV5-5 and TRBJ1-6, is DAGVTQSPTHLIKTRGQQVTLRCSPISGHKSVSWYQQVLGQGPQFIFQYYEKEERGRGNFPDRFSARQFPNYSSELNVNALLLGDSALYLCASSWGDREDNSPLHFGNGTRLTVT.

V gene TRBV9 combines with J gene TRBJ2-1; tentative D call: TRBD2 (6 bases). V lost 3 bases, J lost 5 bases, and 24 bases lay in between. CDR3 length: 18 residues. Germline-derived CDR1 and CDR2 are SGDLS and YYNGEE. CDR3 DNA sequence: TGTGCCAGCAGCGCCGAGGGCGAACTAGCCCGTAGGAACAATGAGCAGTTCTTC. Protein: CASSAEGELARRNNEQFF.

This rearrangement joins TRBV19 to TRBJ1-5; TRBD1 might be the D (6 bases). Germline CDR1 is LNHDA and CDR2 is SQIVND (reference sequence). The CDR3 covers 13 residues. V dropped 4 bases and J dropped 7 bases, with 11 bases sitting between them. The CDR3 region has the DNA TGTGCCAGTAGTAACAGGGCGGAGCAGCCCCAGCATTTT. This gives the protein CASSNRAEQPQHF. The variable domain in full, with the rest retrieved from reference TRBV19 and TRBJ1-5, is DGGITQSPKYLFRKEGQNVTLSCEQNLNHDAMYWYRQDPGQGLRLIYYSQIVNDFQKGDIAEGYSVSREKKESFPLTVTSAQKNPTAFYLCASSNRAEQPQHFGDGTRLSIL.

The chain employs TRBV9 and TRBJ2-1; D possibly corresponds to TRBD2 (6 bases). The CDR3 has 13 amino acids. Trimming took 3 bases from V and 6 from J, leaving 10 bases between them. Germline loops: CDR1 SGDLS, CDR2 YYNGEE. The CDR3 loop is CASSGGLTNEQFF. CDR3 DNA: TGTGCCAGCAGCGGAGGACTAACCAATGAGCAGTTCTTC.

This chain links TRBV5-1 with TRBJ1-1; maybe TRBD1 (6 bases). Germline assignment: CDR1 SGHRS and CDR2 YFSETQ. There are 15 residues in the CDR3. Between the trimmed V and J ends, which lost 0 bases and 4 bases, there was a span of 13 bases. The CDR3 protein is CASSLAVGGGTEAFF. The CDR3 coding sequence is TGCGCCAGCAGCTTGGCTGTAGGGGGTGGCACTGAAGCTTTCTTT. The whole variable domain, filled in from reference TRBV5-1 and TRBJ1-1, reads KAGVTQTPRYLIKTRGQQVTLSCSPISGHRSVSWYQQTPGQGLQFLFEYFSETQRNKGNFPGRFSGRQFSNSRSEMNVSTLELGDSALYLCASSLAVGGGTEAFFGQGTRLTVV.

This chain links TRBV30 with TRBJ1-2, with TRBD1 as a possible D gene (5 bases). Germline V lookup: CDR1 GTSNPN, CDR2 SVGIG (reference sequence). CDR3 length equals 14 residues. V shed 6 bases and J shed 4 bases, with 18 bases lying between them. The CDR3 protein is CACERGGWGYGYTF. CDR3 bases: TGTGCCTGCGAAAGGGGAGGCTGGGGCTATGGCTACACCTTC. The entire variable domain, with the rest obtained from reference TRBV30 and TRBJ1-2, is as follows: SQTIHQWPATLVQPVGSPLSLECTVEGTSNPNLYWYRQAAGRGLQLLFYSVGIGQISSEVPQNLSASRPQDRQFILSSKKLLLSDSGFYLCACERGGWGYGYTFGSGTRLTVV.